Detailed here is one T cell receptor beta chain. The time point here: persistent/refractory GD, antithyroid drugs over 5 years with positive TRAb. The TCR library was made from RNA extracted from PBMCs. V shed 0 bases and J shed 4 bases, with 13 bases lying between them. The CDR3 extends over 15 amino acids. Germline CDR1 and CDR2: SGHRS and YFSETQ. CDR3 regions were amplified by Arm-PCR using iRepertoire HTBI primers to build TCR beta libraries. TCRdb analysed the multiplex PCR reads with MiXCR anew, one entry per CDR3 protein. The sample holds over 650,000 distinct CDR3 sequences; 25% to 35% are singletons and the top ten take around 42%. These data belong to a study of regulatory T cells in long-lasting Graves disease. Study summary: Graves' disease counted as persistent after over 5 years of antithyroid drugs with positive TSH receptor antibodies.

This clonotype originated in a female donor with Graves disease. Here the sequenced sample was peripheral blood mononuclear cells (PBMCs), taken when the disease was refractory, from a patient treated with antithyroid drugs. The chain recombines TRBV5-1 with TRBJ2-5; D possibly corresponds to TRBD1 (5 bases). In DNA form, the CDR3 reads TGCGCCAGCAGCTTGGTAATCAGCCAGGGAGAGACCCAGTACTTC. This encodes CASSLVISQGETQYF.